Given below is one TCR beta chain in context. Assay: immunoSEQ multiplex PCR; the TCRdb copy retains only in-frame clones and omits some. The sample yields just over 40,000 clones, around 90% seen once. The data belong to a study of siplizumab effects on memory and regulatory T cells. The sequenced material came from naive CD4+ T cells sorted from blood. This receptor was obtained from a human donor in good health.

The CDR3 nucleotides read TGCGCCAGCAGTGAGGGCGCGGGACCGAACTACAATGAGCAGTTCTTC. It codes for CASSEGAGPNYNEQFF. The V call is TRBV10-2, the J call TRBJ2-1; D may be TRBD2 (6 bases). Trimming left V 2 bases short and J 3 bases short, with 14 bases between. Per germline, CDR1 WSHSY and CDR2 SAAADI. The CDR3 is made up of 16 amino acids.